These T cell receptor beta chains were read from a single sample in a study of CD8 T cells in ankylosing spondylitis. TCRdb passed the 5' RACE reads through MiXCR, listing each CDR3 protein once. This sample has 390,000 or so distinct CDR3 sequences, with around 20% found just once. Sequencing was done on a sample of blood, either unsorted or a sorted T cell fraction (not recorded which). The source of these receptors is a male donor with ankylosing spondylitis. Each CDR3 is given with its conserved first and last residue. Fields, in order: D gene, clone size, V gene, J gene, CDR3 DNA, CDR3 protein. D genes are given only for firm matches. Clone sizes are given selectively: once, few, many, or a class where the clone is expanded.

.,.,TRBV7-2,TRBJ1-1,TGTGCCAGCAGCTTAGGTTTAACAGGGAACACTGAAGCTTTCTTT,CASSLGLTGNTEAFF
TRBD2,.,TRBV6-6,TRBJ2-1,TGTGCCAGCAGTTCGGGGGGGCTCGTGCAGTTCTTC,CASSSGGLVQFF
.,few,TRBV5-1,TRBJ2-1,TGCGCCAGCAGCTTGGTGCGGGCCCCCTCCTACAATGAGCAGTTCTTC,CASSLVRAPSYNEQFF
.,.,TRBV20-1,TRBJ1-1,TGCAGTGCCGCAGGTGCCAGGACTGAAGCTTTCTTT,CSAAGARTEAFF
.,.,TRBV7-2,TRBJ2-1,TGTGCCAGCAGCTTAGCGGGAGCCTCCTACAATGAGCAGTTCTTC,CASSLAGASYNEQFF
TRBD2,.,TRBV10-1,TRBJ2-5,TGCGCCAGCAGCTCCGGGACTAGCGTAGAGACCCAGTACTTC,CASSSGTSVETQYF
TRBD1,once,TRBV2,TRBJ2-5,TGTGCCAGCAGCGGGACAGGATTAGTCCAAGAGACCCAGTACTTC,CASSGTGLVQETQYF
.,once,TRBV6-1,TRBJ1-5,TGTGCCAGCAGAAAACAGGGACAACAGCCCCAGCATTTT,CASRKQGQQPQHF
.,many,TRBV12-3/TRBV12-4,TRBJ1-1,TGTGCCTACAGGCAGGGCGAGAACACTGAAGCTTTCTTT,CAYRQGENTEAFF
TRBD2,few,TRBV12-3/TRBV12-4,TRBJ2-1,TGTGCCAGCAGACAGACTAGCGGGGGCCTGGAGCAGTTCTTC,CASRQTSGGLEQFF
.,.,TRBV7-9,TRBJ2-2,TGTGCCAGCAGCTTCTTGGGTCCTCCGAACACCGGGGAGCTGTTTTTT,CASSFLGPPNTGELFF
TRBD1,many,TRBV7-3,TRBJ1-1,TGTGCCAGCAGCTTACAGGGGGCAAGCACTGAAGCTTTCTTT,CASSLQGASTEAFF
.,.,TRBV5-1,TRBJ2-1,TGCGCCAGCAGCTCACAGGGTTCTGAGCAGTTCTTC,CASSSQGSEQFF
.,.,TRBV4-3,TRBJ2-1,TGCGCCAGCAGCCAAGACCTGCCCCTCTACAATGAGCAGTTCTTC,CASSQDLPLYNEQFF
.,many,TRBV29-1,TRBJ1-4,TGCAGCGTTGGGCAGGGCCCCCATGAAAAACTGTTTTTT,CSVGQGPHEKLFF
.,.,TRBV9,TRBJ1-1,TGTGCCAGCAGCGTGGAGGCAGGGAGAACTGAAGCTTTCTTT,CASSVEAGRTEAFF
.,.,TRBV19,TRBJ2-7,TGTGCCAGTAGTATAAGGGTTCCCTACGAGCAGTACTTC,CASSIRVPYEQYF
.,.,TRBV12-3/TRBV12-4,TRBJ2-2,TGTGCCGGATCAAGACAGAACACCGGGGAGCTGTTTTTT,CAGSRQNTGELFF
TRBD1,.,TRBV2,TRBJ2-5,TGTGCCAGCAGGGGGACAGGTCAAGAGACCCAGTACTTC,CASRGTGQETQYF
TRBD1,few,TRBV15,TRBJ1-5,TGTGCCACCAGCAAACCAAACCGACAGGGACGGAATCAGCCCCAGCATTTT,CATSKPNRQGRNQPQHF
.,few,TRBV5-1,TRBJ1-4,TGCGCCAGCAGCTTGGTACAGGGAGAGAATGAAAAACTGTTTTTT,CASSLVQGENEKLFF
.,many,TRBV6-5,TRBJ1-1,TGTGCCAGCAGTTACGAGGGGTGGGTTTCTGAAGCTTTCTTT,CASSYEGWVSEAFF
TRBD1,many,TRBV29-1,TRBJ2-3,TGCAGCGTTACGCAAAACAGGGGAGATACGCAGTATTTT,CSVTQNRGDTQYF
TRBD1,.,TRBV27,TRBJ1-6,TGTGCCAGCAGTTCGGGACAGGGGGCATCCTATAATTCACCCCTCCACTTT,CASSSGQGASYNSPLHF
TRBD2,few,TRBV12-3/TRBV12-4,TRBJ2-7,TGTGCCAGCAGCCGGGGACTAGCGGGGGGTGCCTACGAGCAGTACTTC,CASSRGLAGGAYEQYF
.,.,TRBV24-1,TRBJ2-3,TGTGCCACCAGTGCTAGACTCAGCGGAGATACGCAGTATTTT,CATSARLSGDTQYF
.,.,TRBV4-2,TRBJ2-3,TGTGCCAGCAGCCAAGATATCGGGGTCAGCACAGATACGCAGTATTTT,CASSQDIGVSTDTQYF
.,.,TRBV9,TRBJ2-3,TGTGCCAGCAGCGTAGAAGGGGGGGCAGATACGCAGTATTTT,CASSVEGGADTQYF
.,.,TRBV5-5,TRBJ1-1,TGTGCCAGCAGCTTGGCGGTAGAGAACACTGAAGCTTTCTTT,CASSLAVENTEAFF
TRBD1,few,TRBV18,TRBJ2-1,TGTGCCAGCTCACCGGGACAGGGGACAATGGGTGAGCAGTTCTTC,CASSPGQGTMGEQFF
TRBD1,once,TRBV24-1,TRBJ2-3,TGTGCCACCAGTGACCTGGACAGGGGGACAGATACGCAGTATTTT,CATSDLDRGTDTQYF
.,few,TRBV18,TRBJ1-2,TGTGCCAGCTCCCTGATCTGGAGGGCCAAACGAGGCTATGGCTACACCTTC,CASSLIWRAKRGYGYTF
.,.,TRBV19,TRBJ2-1,TGTGCCAGTAGTATAGATCACTCGGGGGACTACAATGAGCAGTTCTTC,CASSIDHSGDYNEQFF
.,.,TRBV9,TRBJ2-2,TGTGCCAGCAGCGGTGTGGGGTCCGGGGAGCTGTTTTTT,CASSGVGSGELFF
TRBD1,few,TRBV6-6,TRBJ2-7,TGTGCCAGCACCGGGGGACAGGGCTACGAGCAGTACTTC,CASTGGQGYEQYF
.,.,TRBV28,TRBJ2-7,TGTGCCAGCAGCAGCATTCCGGGACGCGGATCCTACGAGCAGTACTTC,CASSSIPGRGSYEQYF
.,.,TRBV7-4,TRBJ2-7,TGTGCCAGCAGCCCCTCCGGGGCTATGGCTTGGGAGCAGTACTTC,CASSPSGAMAWEQYF
.,few,TRBV7-8,TRBJ2-7,TGTGCCAGCAGTACCTCTAAGGGCTACGAGCAGTACTTC,CASSTSKGYEQYF
TRBD1,.,TRBV7-9,TRBJ1-2,TGTGCCAGCAGCTTAACAGGGGCTGAGGATGGCTACACCTTC,CASSLTGAEDGYTF
.,few,TRBV28,TRBJ2-7,TGTGCCAGCAAGGGCGGGGGCCCCTACGAGCAGTACTTC,CASKGGGPYEQYF
.,few,TRBV2,TRBJ2-2,TGTGCCAGCGGCCGCGAGGGACACACCGGGGAGCTGTTTTTT,CASGREGHTGELFF
.,.,TRBV28,TRBJ2-7,TGTGCCAGCAGTGTACCAGGAAGAGGCGAGCAGTACTTC,CASSVPGRGEQYF
TRBD2,.,TRBV9,TRBJ2-3,TGTGCCAGCAGCGTCCTAGCGGGGCTCACAGATACGCAGTATTTT,CASSVLAGLTDTQYF
.,.,TRBV7-8,TRBJ1-1,TGTGCCAGCTCCCGTGGAGGGGGGAACACTGAAGCTTTCTTT,CASSRGGGNTEAFF
TRBD2,few,TRBV5-4,TRBJ2-1,TGTGCCAGCAGCTCACCCCTAGCGGGAGGTGGGGAGCAGTTCTTC,CASSSPLAGGGEQFF
.,.,TRBV11-3,TRBJ2-1,TGTGCCAGCAGCCCCAGAGCGGTTTCCTACAATGAGCAGTTCTTC,CASSPRAVSYNEQFF
TRBD2,.,TRBV20-1,TRBJ2-7,TGCAGTGCTAGACATAGCGGGATCGTTTACGAGCAGTACTTC,CSARHSGIVYEQYF
.,few,TRBV2,TRBJ1-1,TGTGCCAGCAGTGAGGCAAGGTCAAACACTGAAGCTTTCTTT,CASSEARSNTEAFF
TRBD2,few,TRBV6-2/TRBV6-3,TRBJ2-1,TGTGCCAGCAGTTACCTTGCGGGAGGGCCCGATGAGCAGTTCTTC,CASSYLAGGPDEQFF
.,.,TRBV18,TRBJ2-7,TGTGCCAGCTCACCACTTTCCAAGTACGAGCAGTACTTC,CASSPLSKYEQYF
.,.,TRBV15,TRBJ1-5,TGTGCCACCAGCCTAGGGTACAATCAGCCCCAGCATTTT,CATSLGYNQPQHF
.,.,TRBV24-1,TRBJ2-5,TGTGCCACCAGTGATTATGGACGGGAAGAGACCCAGTACTTC,CATSDYGREETQYF
.,.,TRBV20-1,TRBJ1-2,TGCAGTGCTGCTTACAGCTATAACTATGGCTACACCTTC,CSAAYSYNYGYTF
TRBD1,few,TRBV11-2,TRBJ2-7,TGTGCCAGCAGCTTGGGCCGTCCGGGACAGGGCTACGAGCAGTACTTC,CASSLGRPGQGYEQYF
.,few,TRBV4-2,TRBJ1-4,TGTGCCAGCAGTCGAACCCGGATGCCGTATGAAAAACTGTTTTTT,CASSRTRMPYEKLFF
.,.,TRBV5-1,TRBJ1-4,TGCGCCAGCAGCGGTGAACGGGCTAATGAAAAACTGTTTTTT,CASSGERANEKLFF
.,few,TRBV18,TRBJ1-1,TGTGCCAGCTCACCCGGGGCGGGAGGGACTGAAGCTTTCTTT,CASSPGAGGTEAFF
TRBD2,.,TRBV12-3/TRBV12-4,TRBJ2-3,TGTGCCAGCATGGCTAGCGGAAAAAATTCAGATACGCAGTATTTT,CASMASGKNSDTQYF